The rows below give T cell receptor beta chains drawn from one sample of a study of cytomegalovirus exposure and HLA in healthy donors. Profiling relied on immunoSEQ multiplex PCR, and the TCRdb table lists in-frame clones only, not all of them. This table has approximately 160,000 clones, approximately 67% appearing once. Sample: PBMCs. The origin of the receptors is a woman between 18 and 29 years old in good health and CMV-seropositive. CDR3s include the opening cysteine and the closing phenylalanine or tryptophan. The D gene is left open where the match is weak. Only some rows state a clone size, as once, few, many or a class for expanded clones.

V gene,clone size,D gene,J gene,CDR3 DNA,CDR3 protein
TRBV11-2,few,NA,TRBJ2-7,TGTGCCAGCAGCTTTGAGCGTCACTCCTACGAGCAGTACTTC,CASSFERHSYEQYF
TRBV4-3,few,TRBD2,TRBJ2-6,TGCGCCAGCAGCCAAGATCGGGCGGGAGGAGTTGGGGCCAACGTCCTGACTTTC,CASSQDRAGGVGANVLTF
TRBV27,NA,NA,TRBJ1-6,TGTGCCAGCAGCATTGACAGGCCCCACCGAAGCTCCTATAATTCACCCCTCCACTTT,CASSIDRPHRSSYNSPLHF
TRBV27,NA,TRBD1,TRBJ1-2,TGTGCCAGCAGTTTAGACAGGGGGCAAGGTGGCTACACCTTC,CASSLDRGQGGYTF
TRBV7-9,NA,TRBD2,TRBJ2-5,TGTGCCAGCAGCTTAGGATCTACGGGGGGTTCGGAGACCCAGTACTTC,CASSLGSTGGSETQYF
TRBV11-3,once,TRBD1,TRBJ2-1,TGTGCCAGCGAGGGGGCAAGCAATGAGCAGTTCTTC,CASEGASNEQFF
TRBV6-5,NA,NA,TRBJ1-1,TGTGCCAGCAGTTACAGGGAGGGCACTGAAGCTTTCTTT,CASSYREGTEAFF
TRBV27,few,TRBD1,TRBJ2-7,TGTGCCAGCAGCCCCGGGACAGCCTACGAGCAGTACTTC,CASSPGTAYEQYF
TRBV2,few,TRBD1,TRBJ1-6,TGTGCCAGCAGTGAAGGGGCAGGGGGCCAAGGGAATTCACCCCTCCACTTT,CASSEGAGGQGNSPLHF
TRBV19,NA,TRBD2,TRBJ2-1,TGTGCCAGTAGTATAGATAGCGGGTTTCCCTACAATGAGCAGTTCTTC,CASSIDSGFPYNEQFF
TRBV28,once,NA,TRBJ1-5,TGTGCCAGCAGTTTAACAGGGAGAAATCAGCCCCAGCATTTT,CASSLTGRNQPQHF
TRBV29-1,NA,NA,TRBJ2-1,TGCAGCGTTATGTGGCGACTCCGCAACAATGAGCAGTTCTTC,CSVMWRLRNNEQFF
TRBV9,few,NA,TRBJ1-1,TGTGCCAGCAGCGCCGTCCGGGACTTGAACACTGAAGCTTTCTTT,CASSAVRDLNTEAFF
TRBV4-3,few,NA,TRBJ1-1,TGCGCCAGCAGCCAAGATAGATGGGCATCGAACACTGAAGCTTTCTTT,CASSQDRWASNTEAFF
TRBV5-1,NA,NA,TRBJ2-1,TGCGCCAGCAGCTTGTTGAGCGGGTCTTACAATGAGCAGTTCTTC,CASSLLSGSYNEQFF
TRBV6-1,NA,NA,TRBJ2-7,TGTGCCAGCAGTGATCGGAGACAGACGACCTACGAGCAGTACTTC,CASSDRRQTTYEQYF
TRBV5-6,NA,NA,TRBJ2-5,TGTGCCAGCAGCTTTCAGGAGACCCAGTACTTC,CASSFQETQYF
TRBV27,NA,NA,TRBJ2-1,TGTGCCAGCAGTCCTCAGGTCGTCCCCTACAATGAGCAGTTCTTC,CASSPQVVPYNEQFF
TRBV6-1,NA,TRBD1,TRBJ1-3,TGTGCCAGCAGACGTGGACAGGGGACTGGAAACACCATATATTTT,CASRRGQGTGNTIYF
TRBV4-3,NA,NA,TRBJ2-4,TGCGCCAGCAGCCAAGGACTACCCAAAAACATTCAGTACTTC,CASSQGLPKNIQYF
TRBV7-9,few,NA,TRBJ2-7,TGTGCCAGCAGCTTACAGGGCGCGTCTGCTAAGCAGTACTTC,CASSLQGASAKQYF
TRBV7-6,once,NA,TRBJ1-5,TGTGCCAGCAGCTTAGAAAGGGGTCAGCCCCAGCATTTT,CASSLERGQPQHF
TRBV19,NA,TRBD1,TRBJ2-1,TGTGCCAGTAGTCGGACAGGGGGAAACTGGTACAATGAGCAGTTCTTC,CASSRTGGNWYNEQFF
TRBV20-1,NA,NA,TRBJ1-2,TGCAGCTTGGGAGGGAACTATGGCTACACCTTC,CSLGGNYGYTF
TRBV23-1,NA,NA,TRBJ2-5,TGCGCCAGCAGGGGGGGTAGGGGTTTCAGAGAGACCCAGTACTTC,CASRGGRGFRETQYF
TRBV5-8,once,TRBD1,TRBJ2-7,TGTGCCAGCAGACCGGGACAGATCTTCGAGCAGTACTTC,CASRPGQIFEQYF
TRBV6-1,NA,TRBD2,TRBJ2-1,TGTGCCAGCAGACCGGGACTAGCGGGAGGCAATGAGCAGTTCTTC,CASRPGLAGGNEQFF
TRBV11-2,few,TRBD1,TRBJ1-1,TGTGCCAGCAGCTCCTCAGGGGGAGTGACTGAAGCTTTCTTT,CASSSSGGVTEAFF
TRBV10-3,few,NA,TRBJ1-4,TGTGCCATCAGTTTGACGGAGAATGAAAAACTGTTTTTT,CAISLTENEKLFF
TRBV7-9,once,NA,TRBJ1-1,TGTGCCAGCAGCCGGATCACTGGGGGGGTGGACACTGAAGCTTTCTTT,CASSRITGGVDTEAFF
TRBV9,NA,TRBD2,TRBJ2-7,TGTGCCAGCAGCGCAACGGGGGGAAACTACGAGCAGTACTTC,CASSATGGNYEQYF
TRBV13,NA,NA,TRBJ2-5,TGTGCCAGCAGCTTAGCAGGGAAACAAGAGACCCAGTACTTC,CASSLAGKQETQYF
TRBV7-2,NA,TRBD1,TRBJ2-3,TGTGCCAGCAGCTTAACAGGGGTGGGCACAGATACGCAGTATTTT,CASSLTGVGTDTQYF
TRBV28,few,NA,TRBJ1-1,TGTGCCAGCAGAATAGACGGGACACTGAACACTGAAGCTTTCTTT,CASRIDGTLNTEAFF
TRBV6-1,NA,TRBD1,TRBJ2-7,TGTGCCAGCAGCCAGACAGGGTCCTACGAGCAGTACTTC,CASSQTGSYEQYF
TRBV5-5,NA,NA,TRBJ1-2,TGTGCCAGCAGCTTGAAAACTCCAAGTAACTATGGCTACACCTTC,CASSLKTPSNYGYTF
TRBV14,NA,NA,TRBJ2-1,TGTGCCAGCAGCCAAGGCGGACCCGAGGGCGATGAGCAGTTCTTC,CASSQGGPEGDEQFF
TRBV18,NA,TRBD1,TRBJ1-6,TGTGCCAGCTCACTAAGTCCCGGGACAGGCCCACCCCTCCACTTT,CASSLSPGTGPPLHF
TRBV9,NA,NA,TRBJ1-2,TGTGCCAGCACCCGACAGTTTTCTAACTATGGCTACACCTTC,CASTRQFSNYGYTF
TRBV7-9,NA,NA,TRBJ1-1,TGTGCCAGCAGCTTAACTCAGGGGAACACTGAAGCTTTCTTT,CASSLTQGNTEAFF
TRBV19,once,NA,TRBJ2-1,TGTGCCAGTCCTAAGGGGAATGAGCAGTTCTTC,CASPKGNEQFF
TRBV18,NA,NA,TRBJ2-4,TGTGCCAGCTCACTCCCGTCACCGCTAGTAAACATTCAGTACTTC,CASSLPSPLVNIQYF
TRBV30,few,TRBD1,TRBJ1-1,TGTGCCTGGGGGGGACAGGGCAACACTGAAGCTTTCTTT,CAWGGQGNTEAFF
TRBV15,NA,TRBD1,TRBJ2-5,TGTGCCACTCTCGGGTTGGGCAGGGGGCGCTCGGAGACCCAGTACTTC,CATLGLGRGRSETQYF
TRBV7-9,NA,NA,TRBJ2-3,TGTGCCAGCACCCGGTGGGGGGCAGATACGCAGTATTTT,CASTRWGADTQYF
TRBV6-5,few,NA,TRBJ2-7,TGTGCCAGCAGTTACTCGGCCAGTTCCTACGAGCAGTACTTC,CASSYSASSYEQYF
TRBV6-5,few,NA,TRBJ1-3,TGTGCCAGCAGGCGACAGACCCACTCTGGAAACACCATATATTTT,CASRRQTHSGNTIYF
TRBV30,NA,TRBD1,TRBJ2-3,TGTGCCTGGAGTACGACCAGGACAGGATTAAAGACGCAGTATTTT,CAWSTTRTGLKTQYF
TRBV6-1,few,NA,TRBJ1-5,TGTGCCAGCAGTGAAACGGGACAATCGTCCCAGCATTTT,CASSETGQSSQHF
TRBV29-1,NA,NA,TRBJ2-7,TGCAGCGGAGCAGGGGGGAGAGTTGACGAGCAGTACTTC,CSGAGGRVDEQYF